This TCR beta chain derives from a study of T cell changes during pregnancy in multiple sclerosis. The germline CDR1 and CDR2 sequences are KGHSH and LQKENI. With 4 bases clipped from V and 0 bases from J, the junction kept 5 bases outside the gene matches. The CDR3 extends over 16 amino acids. Here immunoSEQ multiplex PCR was the method, and the copy in TCRdb shows in-frame clones only, minus some. Found here are tens of thousands of clones, approximately 90% of them singletons; the top ten hold roughly 0.45%. This specimen was CD4+ T cells from peripheral blood mononuclear cells, taken after pregnancy. The origin of this receptor is a female donor with multiple sclerosis, enrolled in a pregnancy study. The chain recombines TRBV18 with TRBJ2-2; 7 bases agree with TRBD1. CDR3 in DNA: TGTGCCAGCTCACTCACGGACAGGTCGAACACCGGGGAGCTGTTTTTT. Protein product: CASSLTDRSNTGELFF.